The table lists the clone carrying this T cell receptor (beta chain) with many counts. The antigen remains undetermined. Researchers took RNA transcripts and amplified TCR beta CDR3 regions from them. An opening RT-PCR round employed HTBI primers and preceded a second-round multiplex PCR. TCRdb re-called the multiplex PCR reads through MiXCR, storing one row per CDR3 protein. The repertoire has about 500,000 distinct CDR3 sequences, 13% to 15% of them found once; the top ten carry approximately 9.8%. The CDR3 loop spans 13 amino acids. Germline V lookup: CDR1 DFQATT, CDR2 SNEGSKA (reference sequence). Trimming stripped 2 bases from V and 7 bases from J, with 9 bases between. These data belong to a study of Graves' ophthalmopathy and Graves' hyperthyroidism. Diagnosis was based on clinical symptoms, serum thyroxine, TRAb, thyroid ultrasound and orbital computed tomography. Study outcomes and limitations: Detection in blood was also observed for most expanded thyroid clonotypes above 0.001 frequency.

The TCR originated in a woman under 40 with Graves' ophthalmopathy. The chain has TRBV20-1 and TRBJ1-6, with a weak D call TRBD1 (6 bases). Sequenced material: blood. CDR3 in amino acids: CSARWTENSPLHF. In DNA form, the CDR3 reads TGCAGTGCTAGATGGACAGAAAATTCACCCCTCCACTTT.